Reported below is one TCR beta chain. Its antigen is not known. The CDR3 totals 15 residues. V gave up 2 bases and J gave up 0 bases, with 11 bases separating them. Per the germline V gene, CDR1 is MDHEN and CDR2 is SYDVKM. UMIs and a universal primer site were added when TCR cDNA was made by 5'RACE template switching. From the 5' RACE reads, TCRdb called clonotypes with MiXCR, one entry per CDR3 protein. The repertoire holds about 550,000 distinct CDR3 sequences, with 15% to 20% as singletons. These data are taken from a study of T cells after yellow fever vaccination. Across the study: When fractions had low cell numbers, they were prepared with SMART-Seq v4 Ultra Low Input. Notes on the study in general: Post-booster repertoires contained most primary-vaccination clones again (approximately 97% CD4, around 88% CD8). Abundant bulk-derived clonotypes could contaminate FACS-sorted repertoires.

This receptor was obtained from a man in his thirties or forties who received the YFV17D yellow fever vaccine. The gene calls are TRBV28 and TRBJ2-7; a possible D gene is TRBD2 (6 bases). The material was PBMCs, obtained 15 days after the yellow fever booster vaccination. The CDR3 here is CASSLAGPISYEQYF. The CDR3 DNA is TGTGCCAGCAGTTTAGCGGGACCCATCTCCTACGAGCAGTACTTC.